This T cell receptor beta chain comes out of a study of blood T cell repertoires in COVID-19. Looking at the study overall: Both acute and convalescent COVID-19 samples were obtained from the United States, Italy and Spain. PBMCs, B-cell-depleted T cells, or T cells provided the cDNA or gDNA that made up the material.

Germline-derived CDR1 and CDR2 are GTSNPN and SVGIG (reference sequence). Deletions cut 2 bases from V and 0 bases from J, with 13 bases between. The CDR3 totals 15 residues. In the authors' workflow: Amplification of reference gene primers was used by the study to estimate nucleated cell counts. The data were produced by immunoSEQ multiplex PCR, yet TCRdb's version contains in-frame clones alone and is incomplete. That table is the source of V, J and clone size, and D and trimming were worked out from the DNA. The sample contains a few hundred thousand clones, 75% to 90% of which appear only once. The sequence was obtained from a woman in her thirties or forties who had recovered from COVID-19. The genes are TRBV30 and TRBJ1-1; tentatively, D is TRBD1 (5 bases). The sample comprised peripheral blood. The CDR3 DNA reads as TGTGCCTGGAGTATTCGGGGGGGATTGAACACTGAAGCTTTCTTT. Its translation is CAWSIRGGLNTEAFF.